Here is one T cell receptor (beta chain) with its context. This entry is derived from a study of blood T cell repertoires in COVID-19. Study in general: Specimens from acute and convalescent COVID-19 originated in the United States, Italy and Spain. From T cells, B-cell-depleted T cells, or PBMCs came the material, which was cDNA or gDNA.

In the authors' methods: Researchers report that nucleated cell counts were estimated from reference gene primer amplification. Profiled with immunoSEQ multiplex PCR; TCRdb holds only in-frame clones, not every one. D and trimming were read from the DNA, whereas the V and J calls and clone size are those reported in that table. The data show around 67,000 clones, 70% to 75% seen once. The CDR3 extends over 15 amino acids. Germline V gives CDR1 MNHEY, CDR2 SMNVEV (reference sequence). The trim removed 5 bases at V and 0 bases at J, leaving 5 bases unmatched. The TCR originated in a woman between 65 and 79 years old with acute or convalescent COVID-19. The chain has TRBV27 and TRBJ2-7; 9 nucleotides match TRBD2. Sequencing was done on a sample of peripheral blood. The CDR3 DNA reads as TGTGCCAGCAGTCGCCTAGCGGGACCCTCCTACGAGCAGTACTTC. It codes for CASSRLAGPSYEQYF.